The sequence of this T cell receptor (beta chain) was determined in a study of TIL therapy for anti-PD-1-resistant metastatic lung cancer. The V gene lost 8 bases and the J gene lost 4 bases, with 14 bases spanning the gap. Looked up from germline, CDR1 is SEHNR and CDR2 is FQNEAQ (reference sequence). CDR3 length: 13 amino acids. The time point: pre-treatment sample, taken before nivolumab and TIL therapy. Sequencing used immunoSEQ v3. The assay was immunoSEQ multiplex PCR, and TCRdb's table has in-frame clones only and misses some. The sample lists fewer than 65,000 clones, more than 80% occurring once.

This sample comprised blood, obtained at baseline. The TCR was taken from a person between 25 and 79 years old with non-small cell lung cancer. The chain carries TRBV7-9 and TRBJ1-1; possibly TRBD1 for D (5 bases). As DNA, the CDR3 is TGTGCCAGCGGGGGGGGGATGAGCACTGAAGCTTTCTTT. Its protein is CASGGGMSTEAFF.